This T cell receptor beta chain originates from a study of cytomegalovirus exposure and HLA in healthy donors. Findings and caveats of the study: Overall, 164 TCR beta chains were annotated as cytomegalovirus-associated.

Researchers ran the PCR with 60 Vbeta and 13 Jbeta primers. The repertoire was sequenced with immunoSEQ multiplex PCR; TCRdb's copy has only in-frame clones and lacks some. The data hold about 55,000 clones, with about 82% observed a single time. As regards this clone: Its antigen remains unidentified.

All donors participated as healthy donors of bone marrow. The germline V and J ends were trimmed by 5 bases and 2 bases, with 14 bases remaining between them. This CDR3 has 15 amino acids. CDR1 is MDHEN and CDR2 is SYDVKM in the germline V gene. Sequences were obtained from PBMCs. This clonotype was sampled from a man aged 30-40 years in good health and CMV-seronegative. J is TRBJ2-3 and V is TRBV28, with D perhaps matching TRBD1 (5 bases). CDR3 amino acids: CASSPPQGNTDTQYF. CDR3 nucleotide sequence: TGTGCCAGCAGTCCCCCCCAGGGTAACACAGATACGCAGTATTTT.